The present T cell receptor (beta chain) was sequenced within a study of cytomegalovirus exposure and HLA in healthy donors. Notes on the study in general: HLA allele associations emerged for 17,000 or so TCR beta sequences in a later analysis, at 0.05 false discovery rate.

This CDR3 spans 16 amino acids. In germline, CDR1 is SGHAT, CDR2 FQNNGV. The V end lost 3 bases, the J end lost 4 bases, and 15 bases lay between the germline ends. With 60 Vbeta and 13 Jbeta primers, the PCR was carried out. Profiling relied on immunoSEQ multiplex PCR, and the TCRdb table lists in-frame clones only, not all of them. The table records about 160,000 clones, roughly 80% of them present only once. Comments on this clone: The antigen is not known.

The rearrangement uses TRBV11-2 and TRBJ2-2, with D possibly matching TRBD2 (6 bases). The specimen was PBMCs. This sequence originates from a male donor in good health and CMV-seropositive. The DNA of the CDR3 is TGTGCCAGCAGCTTGAGAGCGGGTCGGGGCACCGGGGAGCTGTTTTTT. Its protein is CASSLRAGRGTGELFF. Drawing the rest from reference TRBV11-2 and TRBJ2-2, the complete variable domain is EAGVAQSPRYKIIEKRQSVAFWCNPISGHATLYWYQQILGQGPKLLIQFQNNGVVDDSQLPKDRFSAERLKGVDSTLKIQPAKLEDSAVYLCASSLRAGRGTGELFFGEGSRLTVL.